These 20 T cell receptor beta chains were all obtained from the same sample, sequenced in a study of CD8 T cells in ankylosing spondylitis. TCRdb recomputed calls from the 5' RACE reads with MiXCR, one row per CDR3 protein. The table records about 250,000 distinct CDR3 sequences, roughly 32% of them present only once. The material sequenced was blood, either unsorted or a sorted T cell fraction (not recorded which). These receptors were obtained from a male donor with ankylosing spondylitis or in good health (not recorded which).

The table lists this clonotype with a count of one. This rearrangement joins TRBV7-9 to TRBJ1-2, with D maybe TRBD1 (6 bases). V gave up 1 base and J gave up 2 bases, with 11 bases separating them. Per the germline V gene, CDR1 is SEHNR and CDR2 is FQNEAQ (reference sequence). The CDR3 loop spans 15 amino acids. CDR3 amino acids: CASSLETGPNYGYTF. DNA of the CDR3: TGTGCCAGCAGCTTAGAGACAGGCCCCAACTATGGCTACACCTTC. The full variable domain, in which reference TRBV7-9 and TRBJ1-2 provide the parts outside the CDR3, is DTGVSQNPRHKITKRGQNVTFRCDPISEHNRLYWYRQTLGQGPEFLTYFQNEAQLEKSRLLSDRFSAERPKGSFSTLEIQRTEQGDSAMYLCASSLETGPNYGYTFGSGTRLTVV.

This rearrangement joins TRBV7-2 to TRBJ2-3, with D perhaps matching TRBD2 (7 bases). The germline V gene encodes CDR1 SGHTA and CDR2 FQGNSA. CDR3 length equals 16 residues. With 2 bases removed from V and 5 bases from J, the gap between germline ends came to 17 bases. The DNA for the CDR3 is TGTGCCAGCAGCTTAAGTGCCACAGGGAGGGTAGATACGCAGTATTTT. Translated: CASSLSATGRVDTQYF.

This clonotype occurred a few times. The gene calls are TRBV12-3 or TRBV12-4 and TRBJ2-7; D is tentatively TRBD1 or TRBD2 (5 bases each). V lost 2 bases and J 5 bases, leaving 10 bases between the germline ends. This CDR3 spans 13 amino acids. In DNA, the CDR3 is TGTGCCAGCAGTTTACCCGGGACGGACGAGCAGTACTTC. Translated: CASSLPGTDEQYF.

This clonotype was observed a few times. The rearrangement uses TRBV29-1 and TRBJ1-1; 7 bases match TRBD1. Germline V CDR1 and CDR2: SQVTM, ANQGSEA. V shed 7 bases and J 8 bases; nucleotides not matched to a gene: 13. CDR3 size: 13 residues. CDR3 nucleotides: TGCAGCGCTTGGACAGGCCGAGGCAGGGAAGCTTTCTTT. This sequence encodes CSAWTGRGREAFF.

The chain is built from TRBV6-1 and TRBJ2-7, with a tentative D call TRBD2 (6 bases). V was cut by 10 bases and J by 4 bases, with 17 bases left in between. CDR1 is MNHNS and CDR2 is SASEGT in the germline V gene. CDR3 length: 13 residues. DNA for the CDR3: TGTGCCACCCGGGGGATCAGCGGTTACGAGCAGTACTTC. It encodes CATRGISGYEQYF.

The CDR3 loop reads CASSQVREPNTEAFF. DNA for the CDR3: TGTGCCAGCAGCCAAGTCAGGGAACCGAACACTGAAGCTTTCTTT. This chain connects TRBV4-2 to TRBJ1-1; maybe TRBD1 (5 bases). The V gene lost 1 base and the J gene lost 1 base, with 10 bases spanning the gap. Germline values: CDR1 LGHNA, CDR2 YNFKEQ. The CDR3 runs 15 residues.

V usage is TRBV15 and J usage is TRBJ2-7; D perhaps matches TRBD1 (7 bases). V gave up 0 bases and J gave up 5 bases, with 23 bases separating them. The CDR3 extends over 18 amino acids. Germline CDR1 LNHNV, CDR2 YYDKDF (reference sequence). The CDR3 region is CATSRDAGFETGRNEQYF. The DNA of the CDR3 is TGTGCCACCAGCAGAGATGCGGGCTTCGAGACAGGGAGGAACGAGCAGTACTTC.

V is TRBV25-1 and J is TRBJ2-1; TRBD2 matches at 8 bases. V shed 4 bases, J shed 10 bases, and the junction held 9 bases outside the gene matches. The CDR3 loop spans 14 amino acids. Germline lookup yields CDR1 MGHDK and CDR2 SYGVNS. The DNA for the CDR3 is TGTGCCAGCAGTGGGGATAGCGGGGTTAGGGAGCAGTTCTTC. This translates into CASSGDSGVREQFF.

In this sample, this clonotype turned up a few times. The chain employs TRBV12-3 or TRBV12-4 and TRBJ2-1; D remains ambiguous. The germline V and J ends were trimmed by 6 bases and 8 bases, with 11 bases remaining between them. The CDR3 consists of 12 residues. The CDR3 DNA reads TGTGCCAGCAGCCCAATGTCCTATGAGCAGTTCTTC. Its protein is CASSPMSYEQFF.

This clonotype came up a few times. The chain joins TRBV4-1 to TRBJ1-1, with a weak D call TRBD1 (5 bases). The V gene lost 2 bases and the J gene lost 0 bases, with 10 bases spanning the gap. The germline V gene has CDR1 MGHRA and CDR2 YSYEKL. This CDR3 has 15 amino acids. Written as DNA, the CDR3 is TGCGCCAGCAGCCAACCGACAGCGATGAACACTGAAGCTTTCTTT. Its protein is CASSQPTAMNTEAFF.

This sequence joins TRBV12-3 or TRBV12-4 and TRBJ1-2; TRBD1 is a possible D gene (6 bases). CDR3 length: 14 amino acids. V lost 2 bases and J 4 bases, leaving 11 bases between the germline ends. The CDR3 nucleotides are TGTGCCAGCAGTTTAAACGGGGGGCCCTATGGCTACACCTTC. Translation gives CASSLNGGPYGYTF.

This rearrangement joins TRBV29-1 to TRBJ2-7; possible D gene TRBD2, 7 bases. Trimming took 6 bases from V and 5 from J, leaving 14 bases between them. CDR1 and CDR2 (germline): SQVTM, ANQGSEA. The CDR3 is 12 amino acids. CDR3 coding DNA: TGCAGCGTACGGGGGGCTCGGGACGAGCAGTACTTC. This translates into CSVRGARDEQYF.

This clonotype was seen only a few times. The CDR3 spells CSAREAGNEQFF. The CDR3 bases are TGCAGTGCTAGGGAGGCCGGGAATGAGCAGTTCTTC. This chain joins TRBV20-1 and TRBJ2-1; D is perhaps TRBD2 (5 bases). V lost 3 bases, J lost 7 bases, and 10 bases lay in between. This CDR3 is 12 amino acids long. Per the germline V gene, CDR1 is DFQATT and CDR2 is SNEGSKA (reference sequence).

This clonotype was picked up a small number of times. The rearrangement uses TRBV6-1 and TRBJ1-5; possibly TRBD1 for D (5 bases). The germline CDR1 and CDR2 sequences are MNHNS and SASEGT. Trimming pared 5 bases from V and 7 bases from J, leaving 18 bases between. The CDR3 covers 15 residues. CDR3 sequence: CASSLEGVRGQPQHF. In DNA, the CDR3 is TGTGCCAGCAGTCTGGAGGGAGTAAGGGGCCAGCCCCAGCATTTT.

The table lists this clonotype with a few counts. The chain couples TRBV10-3 to TRBJ2-5, with TRBD2 as a possible D gene (6 bases). The CDR3 has 17 residues. Germline values: CDR1 ENHRY, CDR2 SYGVKD. Trimming left V 3 bases short and J 7 bases short, with 24 bases between. Here the CDR3 DNA reads TGTGCCATCAGTGATCAGTCGGCTAGCCCGGGGGAAGGGACCCAGTACTTC. The encoded protein is CAISDQSASPGEGTQYF.

V is TRBV11-1 and J is TRBJ2-1, with TRBD2 identical over 9 bases. In germline, CDR1 is SGHAT, CDR2 FQDESV (reference sequence). The trim removed 3 bases at V and 1 base at J, leaving 13 bases unmatched. The CDR3 has 19 amino acids. CDR3 region: CASSLGLSGGVGSYNEQFF. CDR3 sequence (DNA): TGTGCCAGCAGCTTGGGACTTAGCGGGGGCGTGGGTTCCTACAATGAGCAGTTCTTC. Complete variable domain (other parts from reference TRBV11-1 and TRBJ2-1): EAEVAQSPRYKITEKSQAVAFWCDPISGHATLYWYRQILGQGPELLVQFQDESVVDDSQLPKDRFSAERLKGVDSTLKIQPAELGDSAMYLCASSLGLSGGVGSYNEQFFGPGTRLTVL.

This clonotype turned up a few times. The CDR3 loop is CASSLQGQETQYF. The CDR3 DNA reads TGTGCCAGCAGTCTGCAGGGGCAAGAGACCCAGTACTTC. The rearrangement links TRBV5-6 to TRBJ2-5; D may be TRBD1 (6 bases). Trimming removed 5 bases from V and 2 bases from J, with 10 bases in between. CDR1 and CDR2 from the germline V gene are SGHDT and YYEEEE. There are 13 residues in the CDR3.

The V gene is TRBV20-1, the J gene TRBJ2-7; 7 nucleotides align to TRBD1. With V trimmed by 8 bases and J by 0 bases, 4 bases remained unmatched. The germline gives CDR1 DFQATT, CDR2 SNEGSKA (reference sequence). This CDR3 is 12 amino acids long. CDR3 nucleotide sequence: TGCAGTTCGGGACAGAGCTCCTACGAGCAGTACTTC. This encodes CSSGQSSYEQYF.

This chain links TRBV12-3 or TRBV12-4 with TRBJ1-2; D might be TRBD1 (6 bases). The CDR3 has 14 amino acids. The V gene lost 6 bases and the J gene lost 3 bases, with 14 bases spanning the gap. In DNA form, the CDR3 reads TGTGCCAGCAGCCTAACAGGGAGTCACTATGGCTACACCTTC. Amino acids: CASSLTGSHYGYTF.

The V and J genes are TRBV12-3 or TRBV12-4 and TRBJ2-7, with TRBD1 matching 11 bases. V was clipped by 6 bases and J by 6 bases; unmatched bases: 7. The CDR3 has 14 amino acids. CDR3 loop: CASSPGQGAIEQYF. DNA for the CDR3: TGTGCCAGCAGCCCTGGACAGGGGGCTATCGAGCAGTACTTC.